This T cell receptor (beta chain) stems from a study of Ad26.COV2.S vaccination and SARS-CoV-2 variants. TCRdb keeps only in-frame clones here, not all; method: immunoSEQ multiplex PCR. Of 300,000 to 350,000 clones listed, around 90% are singletons. Study-level results: Assessments of TCR breadth and depth may have underestimated the total T cell responses.

Treatment here: approximately 18 received Ad26.COV2.S at low or high dose, single or two shots; about five received placebo; per-sample allocation not given. The study sampled participants on day 63 after the first vaccine or placebo injection. This clone appeared a few times. Its antigen is as yet unknown. This TCR was recovered from a person between 18 and 65 years old who received the Ad26.COV2.S COVID-19 vaccine or a placebo. The sequencing used peripheral blood, collected in a trial of Ad26.COV2.S vaccine versus placebo.

The CDR3 DNA reads TGTGCCAGCAGCCAGAATTTAAGGACTGAAGCTTTCTTT. This encodes CASSQNLRTEAFF. V usage is TRBV14 and J usage is TRBJ1-1; D not certain. Trimming took 3 bases from V and 5 from J, leaving 10 bases between them. In germline, CDR1 is SGHDN, CDR2 FVKESK. CDR3 length equals 13 residues.